This TCR beta chain is from a study of T cells in Graves' hyperthyroidism and ophthalmopathy. V was pared by 5 bases and J by 5 bases, with 8 bases of the junction left unmatched. CDR1 and CDR2 from the germline V gene are SGHTA and FQGNSA. The CDR3 loop spans 16 amino acids. Amplified TCR beta CDR3 regions came from RNA transcripts. Carried out on the TCR CDR3, a first-round RT-PCR used the HTBI primer set. TCRdb fed the multiplex PCR reads into MiXCR, producing one record per CDR3 protein. Among under 130,000 distinct CDR3 sequences listed, roughly 44% were seen once. Input material: blood. The source of this sequence is a man aged 40-49 years with Graves' hyperthyroidism. V usage is TRBV7-2 and J usage is TRBJ2-7; 14 nucleotides match TRBD2. DNA for the CDR3: TGTGCCAGCAGCCTACCGACTAGCGGGAGGGAGCACGAGCAGTACTTC. As protein: CASSLPTSGREHEQYF.